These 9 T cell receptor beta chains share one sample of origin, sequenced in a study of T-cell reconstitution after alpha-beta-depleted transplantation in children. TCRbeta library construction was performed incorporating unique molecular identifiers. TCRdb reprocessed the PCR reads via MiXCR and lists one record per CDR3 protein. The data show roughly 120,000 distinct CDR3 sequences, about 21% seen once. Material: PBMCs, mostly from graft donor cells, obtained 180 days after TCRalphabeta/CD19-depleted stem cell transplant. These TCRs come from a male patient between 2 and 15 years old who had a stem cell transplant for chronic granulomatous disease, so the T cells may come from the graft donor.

This CDR3 is CASTPWGSYEQYF. The CDR3 DNA is TGTGCCAGCACCCCTTGGGGATCCTACGAGCAGTACTTC. The chain combines TRBV27 with TRBJ2-7; D remains ambiguous. This CDR3 contains 13 residues. CDR1 is MNHEY and CDR2 is SMNVEV in the germline V gene (reference sequence). Trimming stripped 7 bases from V and 1 base from J, with 11 bases between.

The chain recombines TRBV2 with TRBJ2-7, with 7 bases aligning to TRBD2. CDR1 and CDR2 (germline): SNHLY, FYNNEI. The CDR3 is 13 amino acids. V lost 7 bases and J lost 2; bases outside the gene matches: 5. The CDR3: CASKRGTTYEQYF. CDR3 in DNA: TGTGCCAGCAAGCGGGGCACGACCTACGAGCAGTACTTC. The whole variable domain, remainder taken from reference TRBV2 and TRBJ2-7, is EPEVTQTPSHQVTQMGQEVILRCVPISNHLYFYWYRQILGQKVEFLVSFYNNEISEKSEIFDDQFSVERPDGSNFTLKIRSTKLEDSAMYFCASKRGTTYEQYFGPGTRLTVT.

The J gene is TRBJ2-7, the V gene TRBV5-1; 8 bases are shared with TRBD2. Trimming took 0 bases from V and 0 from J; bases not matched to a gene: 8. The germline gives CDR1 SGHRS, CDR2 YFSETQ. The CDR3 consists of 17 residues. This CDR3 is CASSLGGGRIISYEQYF. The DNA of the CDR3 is TGCGCCAGCAGCTTGGGGGGCGGGAGGATTATCTCCTACGAGCAGTACTTC.

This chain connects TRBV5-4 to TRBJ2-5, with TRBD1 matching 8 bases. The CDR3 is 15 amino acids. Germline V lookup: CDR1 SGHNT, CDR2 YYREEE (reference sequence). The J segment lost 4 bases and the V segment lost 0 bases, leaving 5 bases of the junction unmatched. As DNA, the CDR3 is TGTGCCAGCAGCTTGGAAAGGCAGGGGGCAGAGACCCAGTACTTC. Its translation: CASSLERQGAETQYF. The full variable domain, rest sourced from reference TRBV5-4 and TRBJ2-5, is ETGVTQSPTHLIKTRGQQVTLRCSSQSGHNTVSWYQQALGQGPQFIFQYYREEENGRGNFPPRFSGLQFPNYSSELNVNALELDDSALYLCASSLERQGAETQYFGPGTRLLVL.

The CDR3 protein is CATSRQTVDEQFF. In DNA form, the CDR3 reads TGTGCCACCAGCAGACAGACAGTGGATGAGCAGTTCTTC. The genes are TRBV15 and TRBJ2-1, with D maybe TRBD1 (5 bases). The CDR3 is made up of 13 amino acids. V gave up 2 bases and J gave up 8 bases, with 10 bases separating them. CDR1 LNHNV and CDR2 YYDKDF come from the germline V gene (reference sequence).

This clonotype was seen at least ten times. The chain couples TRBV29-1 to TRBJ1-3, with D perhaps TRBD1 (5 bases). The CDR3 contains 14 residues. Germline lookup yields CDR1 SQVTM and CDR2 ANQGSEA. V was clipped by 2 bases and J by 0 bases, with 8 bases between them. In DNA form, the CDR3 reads TGCAGCGTTGAAAGGGGAGCCTCTGGAAACACCATATATTTT. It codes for CSVERGASGNTIYF.

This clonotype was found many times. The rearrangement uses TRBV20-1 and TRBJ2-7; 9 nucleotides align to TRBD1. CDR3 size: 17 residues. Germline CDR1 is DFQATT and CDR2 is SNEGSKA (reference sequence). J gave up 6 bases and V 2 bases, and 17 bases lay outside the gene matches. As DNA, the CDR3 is TGCAGTGCTAGATTAACCGGGACAGGGAAAGAGCTACGCGAGCAGTACTTC. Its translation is CSARLTGTGKELREQYF.

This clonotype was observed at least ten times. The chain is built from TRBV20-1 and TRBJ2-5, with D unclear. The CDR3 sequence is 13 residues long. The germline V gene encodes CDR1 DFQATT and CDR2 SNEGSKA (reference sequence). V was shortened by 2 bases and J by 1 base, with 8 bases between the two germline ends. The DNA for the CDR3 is TGCAGTGCTAGACTACAGACCCAAGAGACCCAGTACTTC. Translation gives CSARLQTQETQYF.

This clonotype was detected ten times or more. CDR3 in amino acids: CSVLAVQYEQFF. The CDR3 bases are TGCAGCGTCCTAGCGGTTCAATATGAGCAGTTCTTC. The chain carries TRBV29-1 and TRBJ2-1, with TRBD2 identical over 7 bases. This CDR3 is built from 12 residues. The germline V gene has CDR1 SQVTM and CDR2 ANQGSEA. V lost 6 bases, J lost 8 bases, and 7 bases stayed unmatched.